This passage covers 26 T cell receptor beta chains from one sample sequenced in a study of T cell responses to AZD1222 COVID-19 vaccine. Measured with immunoSEQ multiplex PCR; TCRdb has only the in-frame clones, and not every one. Of about 150,000 clones listed, 80% to 90% are singletons. This specimen was peripheral blood, taken on day 0 of AZD1222 vaccination. These receptors were obtained from an adult in good health.

The chain combines TRBV7-3 with TRBJ1-3; perhaps TRBD1 as D (5 bases). Germline V lookup: CDR1 SGHTA, CDR2 FQGTGA. Trimming removed 5 bases at V and 4 bases at J, with 9 bases between. The CDR3 covers 13 residues. The CDR3 is CASSPGLGNTIYF. Written as DNA, the CDR3 is TGTGCCAGCAGCCCGGGACTCGGAAACACCATATATTTT.

This clone was recorded once. The chain recombines TRBV11-2 with TRBJ2-7; weak D call: TRBD1 (5 bases). Germline-derived CDR1 and CDR2 are SGHAT and FQNNGV. This CDR3 comprises 12 residues. Trimming took 2 bases from V and 6 from J, leaving 8 bases between them. DNA of the CDR3: TGTGCCAGCAGCTTACCAGGGTCCGAGCAGTACTTC. It codes for CASSLPGSEQYF.

The sample holds a few counts of this clone. The chain joins TRBV11-2 to TRBJ1-6; no definite D call. Germline CDR1 SGHAT, CDR2 FQNNGV. V lost 4 bases, J lost 7 bases, and 11 bases lay in between. The CDR3 runs 14 residues. CDR3 region: CASSSFAENSPLHF. The CDR3 DNA is TGTGCCAGCAGCTCTTTCGCAGAAAATTCACCCCTCCACTTT.

This chain links TRBV9 with TRBJ2-7, with TRBD2 matching over 11 bases. Germline V gene sequence: CDR1 SGDLS, CDR2 YYNGEE. V shed 0 bases, J shed 7 bases, and the junction held 3 bases outside the gene matches. CDR3 length: 14 residues. CDR3 in DNA: TGTGCCAGCAGCGTAGGACTAGCGGGGAGTGAGCAGTACTTC. As protein: CASSVGLAGSEQYF.

This rearrangement joins TRBV6-2 or TRBV6-3 to TRBJ2-1, with 9 nucleotides matching TRBD2. V shed 4 bases, J shed 8 bases, and the junction held 6 bases outside the gene matches. The CDR3 sequence is 14 residues long. Germline assignment: CDR1 MNHEY and CDR2 SVGEGT. The CDR3: CASSWTGTSYEQFF. The CDR3 DNA sequence: TGTGCCAGCAGTTGGACCGGGACTAGCTATGAGCAGTTCTTC.

The genes are TRBV5-4 and TRBJ2-3; 13 positions agree with TRBD2. The length of the CDR3 is 18 residues. Germline-derived CDR1 and CDR2 are SGHNT and YYREEE (reference sequence). J was trimmed by 2 bases and V by 4 bases; bases with no gene match: 10. The chain's CDR3 is CASSRPTSGGDSTDTQYF. CDR3 bases: TGTGCCAGCAGCCGACCTACTAGCGGGGGGGACTCCACAGATACGCAGTATTTT.

The chain couples TRBV6-6 to TRBJ1-1, with TRBD1 as a possible D gene (5 bases). V was cut by 7 bases and J by 1 base, with 13 bases left in between. Germline CDR1 and CDR2: MNHNY and SVGAGI (reference sequence). The CDR3 is made up of 14 amino acids. The CDR3 DNA reads TGTGCCAGCAAGAGGGGCGAAGGGAACACTGAAGCTTTCTTT. It specifies CASKRGEGNTEAFF.

V is TRBV6-2 or TRBV6-3 and J is TRBJ2-1, with no clear D. This CDR3 has 14 amino acids. Germline V gene data show CDR1 as MNHEY and CDR2 as SVGEGT. With 4 bases removed from V and 8 bases from J, the gap between germline ends came to 15 bases. As DNA, the CDR3 is TGTGCCAGCAGTTGGCGGAGAACGGTTGATGAGCAGTTCTTC. Protein: CASSWRRTVDEQFF.

J is TRBJ1-6 and V is TRBV5-6; D unresolved. CDR1 is SGHDT, CDR2 YYEEEE, per germline. This CDR3 region has 15 residues. V was shortened by 1 base and J by 7 bases, with 12 bases between the two germline ends. The CDR3 spells CASSLRGLGNSPLHF. CDR3 coding DNA: TGTGCCAGCAGCTTGCGGGGTTTGGGAAATTCACCCCTCCACTTT.

The chain joins TRBV3-1 (or the pseudogene TRBV3-2) to TRBJ1-3, with D uncertain. This CDR3 is built from 16 residues. The germline CDR1 and CDR2 sequences are LGHDT and YNNKEL (reference sequence). The V gene lost 1 base and the J gene lost 0 bases, with 10 bases spanning the gap. The CDR3 spells CASSQVPRVSGNTIYF. The CDR3 DNA reads as TGTGCCAGCAGCCAAGTTCCACGGGTCTCTGGAAACACCATATATTTT.

This rearrangement joins TRBV3-1 (or the pseudogene TRBV3-2) to TRBJ1-5, with 9 bases aligning to TRBD1. Germline CDR1 LGHDT, CDR2 YNNKEL (reference sequence). This CDR3 has 17 residues. V dropped 1 base and J dropped 0; count of bases not matched to a gene: 4. The CDR3 protein is CASSQGTGEYSNQPQHF. CDR3 DNA sequence: TGTGCCAGCAGCCAAGGGACAGGGGAATATAGCAATCAGCCCCAGCATTTT.

This chain connects TRBV11-3 to TRBJ2-4; D gene uncertain. CDR3 length equals 15 residues. Germline CDR1 reads SGHNT; CDR2 reads YENEEA. V was pared by 0 bases and J by 0 bases, with 6 bases between. The CDR3 sequence is CASSLDRVAKNIQYF. The CDR3 nucleotides read TGTGCCAGCAGCTTAGATCGGGTAGCCAAAAACATTCAGTACTTC. The variable domain in full, completed from reference TRBV11-3 and TRBJ2-4, reads EAGVVQSPRYKIIEKKQPVAFWCNPISGHNTLYWYLQNLGQGPELLIRYENEEAVDDSQLPKDRFSAERLKGVDSTLKIQPAELGDSAVYLCASSLDRVAKNIQYFGAGTRLSVL.

This chain's CDR3 is CATRDFRYEQYF. In nucleotides, the CDR3 is TGTGCCACCAGGGACTTCCGATACGAGCAGTACTTC. The rearrangement joins TRBV27 to TRBJ2-7, with D possibly TRBD2 on 6 matching bases. Trimming left V 10 bases short and J 4 bases short, with 14 bases between. The CDR3 extends over 12 amino acids. CDR1 is MNHEY and CDR2 is SMNVEV in the germline V gene (reference sequence).

The genes are TRBV9 and TRBJ2-3, with TRBD2 matching 10 bases. Trimming cost V 3 bases and J 6 bases; bases outside gene matches: 10. The CDR3 covers 16 residues. CDR1 and CDR2 from the germline V gene are SGDLS and YYNGEE. The CDR3 DNA sequence: TGTGCCAGCAGCGGAACTAGCGGGGACCTTAGGGATACGCAGTATTTT. This translates into CASSGTSGDLRDTQYF.

The rearrangement links TRBV9 to TRBJ1-1, with D possibly matching TRBD1 (5 bases). The CDR3 loop spans 14 amino acids. The V end lost 0 bases, the J end lost 4 bases, and 10 bases lay between the germline ends. From germline, CDR1 is SGDLS and CDR2 YYNGEE. CDR3 in DNA: TGTGCCAGCAGCGTAGTAGGAGGGGCCACTGAAGCTTTCTTT. It translates to CASSVVGGATEAFF.

V is TRBV6-5 and J is TRBJ1-2, with TRBD1 as a possible D gene (6 bases). The CDR3 is 16 amino acids. The germline gives CDR1 MNHEY, CDR2 SVGAGI. The V end lost 3 bases, the J end lost 3 bases, and 17 bases lay between the germline ends. Here the CDR3 reads CASSYLVGGSYYGYTF. CDR3 DNA: TGTGCCAGCAGTTATCTAGTGGGGGGCTCCTACTATGGCTACACCTTC.

Details on this clone: At one of its ends the junction is not consistent with the germline gene, which may arise from a read error. The rearrangement joins TRBV18 to TRBJ2-7; D assignment may be TRBD1 or TRBD2 (5 bases each). CDR3 size: 13 residues. CDR1 is KGHSH and CDR2 is LQKENI in the germline V gene. CDR3: CASSPNLDEGTHF. In DNA, the CDR3 is TGTGCCAGCTCCCCCAACCTGGACGAGGGGACCCACTTC.

This chain uses TRBV2 with TRBJ2-7; possibly TRBD1 for D (6 bases). V was cut by 3 bases and J by 3 bases, with 18 bases left in between. The CDR3 is 16 residues long. CDR1 is SNHLY, CDR2 FYNNEI, per germline. CDR3: CASSEVWTVDGYEQYF. For the CDR3, the DNA is TGTGCCAGCAGTGAGGTGTGGACAGTGGATGGCTACGAGCAGTACTTC.

The rearrangement links TRBV10-1 to TRBJ1-5; maybe TRBD1 (6 bases). Germline V gives CDR1 WNHNN, CDR2 SYGVQD (reference sequence). This CDR3 has 15 amino acids. The germline V and J ends were trimmed by 10 bases and 1 base, with 17 bases remaining between them. CDR3 region: CATCGGPFSNQPQHF. The CDR3 DNA follows: TGCGCCACCTGCGGGGGCCCCTTCAGCAATCAGCCCCAGCATTTT.

The rearrangement uses TRBV7-2 and TRBJ2-5, with TRBD2 matching 14 bases. CDR3 size: 16 residues. V was clipped by 4 bases and J by 6 bases; unmatched bases: 7. The germline CDR1 and CDR2 sequences are SGHTA and FQGNSA. The CDR3 sequence is CASSSTSGGGGKTQYF. The CDR3 DNA follows: TGTGCCAGCAGCTCGACTAGCGGGGGGGGTGGCAAGACCCAGTACTTC. The complete variable domain, with remaining parts taken from reference TRBV7-2 and TRBJ2-5, reads GAGVSQSPSNKVTEKGKDVELRCDPISGHTALYWYRQSLGQGLEFLIYFQGNSAPDKSGLPSDRFSAERTGGSVSTLTIQRTQQEDSAVYLCASSSTSGGGGKTQYFGPGTRLLVL.

The chain recombines TRBV2 with TRBJ2-7; 10 bases are a match to TRBD2. The junction had 5 bases not matched to a gene; V was cut back by 5 bases and J by 1 base. The CDR3 is 15 amino acids. Looked up from germline, CDR1 is SNHLY and CDR2 is FYNNEI. CDR3 region: CASSLTSGVSYEQYV. CDR3 coding DNA: TGTGCCAGCAGTCTTACTAGCGGGGTTTCCTACGAGCAGTACGTC.

The rearrangement joins TRBV2 to TRBJ1-2; TRBD1 agrees at 9 bases. Germline trimming cut 10 bases from V and 4 bases from J; bases unmatched to any gene: 10. Germline lookup yields CDR1 SNHLY and CDR2 FYNNEI. CDR3 length equals 14 residues. The CDR3 region has the DNA TGTGCCACAAAACCCGGGACAGGGAGCTATGGCTACACCTTC. Protein sequence: CATKPGTGSYGYTF.

V usage is TRBV11-2 and J usage is TRBJ2-5; D is uncertain. Germline loops: CDR1 SGHAT, CDR2 FQNNGV. This CDR3 spans 15 amino acids. V was pared by 0 bases and J by 2 bases, with 10 bases between. The CDR3 region is CASSLDPDGQETQYF. CDR3 in DNA: TGTGCCAGCAGCTTAGATCCTGACGGTCAAGAGACCCAGTACTTC.

The V and J genes are TRBV4-1 and TRBJ2-2; D perhaps matches TRBD1 (6 bases). The V gene's germline CDR1 is MGHRA and CDR2 YSYEKL. V lost 3 bases to trimming and J lost 0 bases, with 8 bases between them. The CDR3 covers 15 residues. The CDR3 loop is CASSQGDTNTGELFF. Written as DNA, the CDR3 is TGCGCCAGCAGCCAGGGGGACACGAACACCGGGGAGCTGTTTTTT.

The rearrangement joins TRBV6-1 to TRBJ2-7; 9 bases match TRBD1. The CDR3 has 15 residues. Germline CDR1 MNHNS, CDR2 SASEGT. V lost 1 base, J lost 7 bases, and 8 bases stayed unmatched. CDR3 bases: TGTGCCAGCAGTGAAGATGGAACAGGGGGCATGGAGCAGTACGTC. Protein sequence: CASSEDGTGGMEQYV.

This chain connects TRBV7-8 to TRBJ1-2; 8 bases line up with TRBD1. V gave up 3 bases and J gave up 7 bases; unmatched junction bases: 13. Per the germline V gene, CDR1 is SGHVS and CDR2 is FQNEAQ. The CDR3 has 16 amino acids. Here the CDR3 DNA reads TGTGCCAGCAGCTTTCGGTCCCAGGGGGCGTTGGGTGGCTACACCTTC. Protein sequence: CASSFRSQGALGGYTF.